This passage covers 32 T cell receptor beta chains from one sample sequenced in a study of glioma-infiltrating T cells. The iRepertoire nested amplicon-rescue multiplex PCR amplified TCR alpha and beta CDR3s from RNA. Each CDR3 protein is one row after TCRdb ran MiXCR on the multiplex PCR reads. The data contain approximately 190,000 distinct CDR3 sequences, more than 25% of them seen just once; the ten biggest clones take up 20% to 25%. The material sequenced was glioma tissue, nonneoplastic brain tissue, or PBMCs (not recorded which). The receptors stem from a human donor with low-grade glioma or glioblastoma, undergoing nonglioma brain surgery, or in good health (not recorded which).

The chain carries TRBV29-1 and TRBJ1-5; tentatively, D is TRBD1 (6 bases). The CDR3 length is 16 residues. The germline CDR1 and CDR2 sequences are SQVTM and ANQGSEA. V shed 5 bases and J shed 0 bases, with 17 bases lying between them. CDR3 bases: TGCAGCGTTAACAGGGAGAGGAATTATAGCAATCAGCCCCAGCATTTT. Translating it yields CSVNRERNYSNQPQHF. Full variable domain (remainder filled in from reference TRBV29-1 and TRBJ1-5): SAVISQKPSRDICQRGTSLTIQCQVDSQVTMMFWYRQQPGQSLTLIATANQGSEATYESGFVIDKFPISRPNLTFSTLTVSNMSPEDSSIYLCSVNRERNYSNQPQHFGDGTRLSIL.

Regarding this clonotype: The germline gene is not matched at one end of the junction; a read error may be the cause. CDR3 loop: CASSLNQEYGDTF. CDR3 DNA sequence: TGTGCCAGCAGCTTGAATCAGGAGTATGGCGACACCTTC. This chain connects TRBV5-4 to TRBJ1-2; D is unclear. This CDR3 has 13 amino acids. Per the germline V gene, CDR1 is SGHNT and CDR2 is YYREEE (reference sequence).

This clonotype was recorded at least ten times. The chain couples TRBV7-3 to TRBJ2-1; 8 bases match TRBD2. The CDR3 runs 13 residues. Germline trimming cut 3 bases from V and 8 bases from J; bases unmatched to any gene: 3. Germline CDR1 and CDR2: SGHTA and FQGTGA. The CDR3 coding sequence is TGTGCCAGCAGCTTCGGGGGGGTTCATGAGCAGTTCTTC. Its translation: CASSFGGVHEQFF.

This clonotype was detected ten times or more. The V gene is TRBV6-1, the J gene TRBJ2-3; TRBD2 is a possible D gene (6 bases). V was shortened by 5 bases and J by 2 bases, with 17 bases between the two germline ends. Per germline, CDR1 MNHNS and CDR2 SASEGT. This CDR3 region has 16 residues. The DNA for the CDR3 is TGTGCCAGCAGTTCTGGTGGGAGGCCCCACACAGATACGCAGTATTTT. Translated: CASSSGGRPHTDTQYF.

As to this clonotype: At one end the junction does not follow the germline gene, possibly because of a read error. The V call is TRBV4-1, the J call TRBJ1-2, with 8 bases fitting TRBD1. This CDR3 has 15 amino acids. CDR1 and CDR2 from the germline V gene are MGHRA and YSYEKL. The CDR3 region has the DNA TGCGCCAGCAGCCCCAGACAGGGGATCGTCTATGGCTACAGCTTC. Translation gives CASSPRQGIVYGYSF.

The chain joins TRBV5-5 to TRBJ1-1, with 8 nucleotides matching TRBD1. This CDR3 region has 14 residues. Germline values: CDR1 SGHKS, CDR2 YYEKEE (reference sequence). With 2 bases clipped from V and 5 bases from J, the junction kept 5 bases outside the gene matches. CDR3 bases: TGTGCCAGCAGCTTCGGACAGGGTAGAACTGAAGCTTTCTTT. Its translation: CASSFGQGRTEAFF.

The sample holds many counts of this clonotype. The chain recombines TRBV20-1 with TRBJ2-3; TRBD2 matches at 9 bases. Germline V gene data show CDR1 as DFQATT and CDR2 as SNEGSKA (reference sequence). There are 13 residues in the CDR3. V lost 5 bases and J lost 3; bases outside the gene matches: 3. The CDR3 loop is CSAWTSVTDTQYF. CDR3 bases: TGCAGTGCTTGGACTAGCGTAACAGATACGCAGTATTTT.

The sample holds many counts of this clonotype. This chain links TRBV6-5 with TRBJ2-7, with D perhaps assigned TRBD1 or TRBD2 (5 bases each). Germline CDR1 is MNHEY and CDR2 is SVGAGI. This CDR3 has 15 amino acids. V lost 0 bases to trimming and J lost 0 bases, with 9 bases between them. The CDR3 DNA follows: TGTGCCAGCAGTTACTCGAGAGGGGCCTCCTACGAGCAGTACTTC. This codes for CASSYSRGASYEQYF.

This clonotype was observed at least ten times. This CDR3 reads CASSSPSSGGLYEQYF. The CDR3 DNA follows: TGTGCCAGCAGTTCCCCATCTAGCGGGGGACTCTACGAGCAGTACTTC. The chain recombines TRBV28 with TRBJ2-7, with 10 bases matching TRBD2. V lost 4 bases and J lost 3; bases outside the gene matches: 9. The CDR3 is 16 residues long. Germline-derived CDR1 and CDR2 are MDHEN and SYDVKM.

This clonotype was picked up many times. The chain employs TRBV2 and TRBJ2-3; TRBD2 agrees at 11 bases. The V segment lost 6 bases and the J segment 2 bases; nucleotides outside the gene matches: 7. The CDR3 has 16 residues. From germline, CDR1 is SNHLY and CDR2 FYNNEI. The CDR3 region is CASRPGTSGFTDTQYF. Here the CDR3 DNA reads TGTGCCAGCAGGCCCGGGACTAGCGGATTCACAGATACGCAGTATTTT. The variable domain in full, with the rest retrieved from reference TRBV2 and TRBJ2-3, is EPEVTQTPSHQVTQMGQEVILRCVPISNHLYFYWYRQILGQKVEFLVSFYNNEISEKSEIFDDQFSVERPDGSNFTLKIRSTKLEDSAMYFCASRPGTSGFTDTQYFGPGTRLTVL.

This clonotype was recorded at least ten times. In nucleotides, the CDR3 is TGCAGTGCTCAGGACACTCGGCGAAGCTATGGCTACACCTTC. Its protein product is CSAQDTRRSYGYTF. The chain employs TRBV20-1 and TRBJ1-2, with a tentative D call TRBD1 (5 bases). This CDR3 is 14 amino acids long. Trimming shortened V by 5 bases and J by 4 bases, and 17 bases separated the two germline ends. Germline CDR1 and CDR2: DFQATT and SNEGSKA (reference sequence).

Concerning this clonotype: This may stem from a read error, because a much larger clone lies one nucleotide away. The CDR3 end shows no conserved phenylalanine or tryptophan, and so a read error is likely. This chain joins TRBV7-9 and TRBJ2-1; D might be TRBD1 (7 bases). CDR1 SEHNR and CDR2 FQNEAQ come from the germline V gene (reference sequence). CDR3 length: 15 residues. V was clipped by 0 bases and J by 7 bases, with 13 bases between them. The CDR3 nucleotides read TGTGCCAGCAGCTTAGCCCAGACAGGGAGGAATGAGCAGTTCTAC. As protein: CASSLAQTGRNEQFY.

This clonotype was seen a few times. The gene calls are TRBV24-1 and TRBJ2-1, with D perhaps matching TRBD1 or TRBD2 (5 bases each). CDR1 and CDR2 (germline): KGHDR, SFDVKD. V was clipped by 4 bases and J by 3 bases, with 18 bases between them. The CDR3 loop spans 17 amino acids. CDR3 DNA sequence: TGTGCCACCAGTGACCCCGCCAGGGAGAGCCTCTACAATGAGCAGTTCTTC. This codes for CATSDPARESLYNEQFF.

This clonotype was detected many times. The rearrangement uses TRBV18 and TRBJ2-7; 11 bases agree with TRBD1. Per the germline V gene, CDR1 is KGHSH and CDR2 is LQKENI. This CDR3 has 15 residues. V trimming: 2 bases; J trimming: 4 bases; junction bases outside the gene matches: 4. CDR3 sequence reads: CASSPIGQGAYEQYF. The CDR3 DNA follows: TGTGCCAGCTCACCAATCGGACAGGGGGCGTACGAGCAGTACTTC. The full variable domain, completed using reference TRBV18 and TRBJ2-7, is NAGVMQNPRHLVRRRGQEARLRCSPMKGHSHVYWYRQLPEEGLKFMVYLQKENIIDESGMPKERFSAEFPKEGPSILRIQQVVRGDSAAYFCASSPIGQGAYEQYFGPGTRLTVT.

This clonotype was seen ten or more times. V usage is TRBV4-1 and J usage is TRBJ2-1; perhaps D is TRBD1 or TRBD2 (5 bases each). Trimming pared 1 base from V and 5 bases from J, leaving 15 bases between. Germline CDR1 is MGHRA and CDR2 is YSYEKL. CDR3 length: 16 amino acids. DNA for the CDR3: TGCGCCAGCAGCCAAGTTGAGCGCCGGGGACACAATGAGCAGTTCTTC. Translated, it gives CASSQVERRGHNEQFF.

This clonotype was observed many times. The rearrangement links TRBV20-1 to TRBJ2-7, with 9 bases fitting TRBD2. V was pared by 1 base and J by 0 bases, with 7 bases of the junction left unmatched. CDR1 is DFQATT, CDR2 SNEGSKA, per germline (reference sequence). CDR3 length equals 16 residues. CDR3 sequence (DNA): TGCAGTGCTAGAGGTAATCTAGCGGGATCCTCCTACGAGCAGTACTTC. The encoded protein is CSARGNLAGSSYEQYF.

This clonotype appeared many times. This chain connects TRBV7-2 to TRBJ2-1, with TRBD2 matching 9 bases. The ends lost 3 bases at V and 6 bases at J; junction bases unmatched: 9. CDR1 and CDR2 from the germline V gene are SGHTA and FQGNSA. The CDR3 extends over 16 amino acids. Here the CDR3 reads CASSFELAGTPNEQFF. The CDR3 region has the DNA TGTGCCAGCAGCTTCGAACTAGCGGGTACCCCCAATGAGCAGTTCTTC.

In regard to this clonotype: A much more abundant neighbour one base away suggests this may be a read error. This rearrangement joins TRBV7-9 to TRBJ2-3; no clear D. This CDR3 region has 14 residues. Germline-derived CDR1 and CDR2 are SEHNR and FQNEAQ (reference sequence). The V and J ends lost 5 bases and 4 bases respectively, with 13 bases between them. The DNA of the CDR3 is TGTGCCAGCAGCGGGCTGGACCATCCAGATACGCAGTATTTT. It specifies CASSGLDHPDTQYF.

Turning to this clonotype: A clone one base away is much larger, so this may be a read error. The genes are TRBV2 and TRBJ1-1, with D unresolved. From germline, CDR1 is SNHLY and CDR2 FYNNEI. The CDR3 length is 12 residues. Trimming pared 5 bases from V and 6 bases from J, leaving 10 bases between. The DNA of the CDR3 is TGTGCCAGCAGTCGGGTTAACGCTGAAGCTTTCTTT. It is translated as CASSRVNAEAFF.

The sample holds many counts of this clonotype. CDR3 protein: CASSFSGGTNEKLFF. DNA of the CDR3: TGTGCCAGCAGTTTCTCAGGGGGAACTAATGAAAAACTGTTTTTT. V and J are TRBV28 and TRBJ1-4; 7 nucleotides agree with TRBD1. The CDR3 is 15 amino acids. Germline V lookup: CDR1 MDHEN, CDR2 SYDVKM. The V gene end was trimmed by 3 bases and the J gene end by 1 base; junction bases not matched to a gene: 2.

This clonotype was detected many times. V is TRBV28 and J is TRBJ2-5; no definite D call. The CDR3 runs to 14 residues. Germline V gene sequence: CDR1 MDHEN, CDR2 SYDVKM. V was pared by 5 bases and J by 5 bases, with 15 bases between. This CDR3 reads CASSPPRSEETQYF. The DNA for the CDR3 is TGTGCCAGCAGTCCCCCCCGAAGTGAGGAGACCCAGTACTTC.

This clonotype was found many times. The chain employs TRBV6-2 or TRBV6-3 and TRBJ1-1; 7 positions agree with TRBD1. The CDR3 sequence is 15 residues long. CDR1 and CDR2 (germline): MNHEY, SVGEGT. V shed 4 bases and J 0 bases; nucleotides not matched to a gene: 5. Written as DNA, the CDR3 is TGTGCCAGCAGTTTTTGGACAGGTATGAACACTGAAGCTTTCTTT. Protein sequence: CASSFWTGMNTEAFF.

This clonotype was counted only a few times. The chain is built from TRBV19 and TRBJ2-7; D ambiguous. The CDR3 runs 14 residues. The germline V and J ends were trimmed by 6 bases and 0 bases, with 12 bases remaining between them. CDR1 LNHDA and CDR2 SQIVND come from the germline V gene (reference sequence). This CDR3 is CASRTDHVSYEQYF. CDR3 DNA: TGTGCCAGTAGGACGGACCACGTCTCCTACGAGCAGTACTTC.

This clonotype was seen repeatedly, ten times or more. This chain joins TRBV27 and TRBJ2-4; the match to TRBD1 covers 7 bases. This CDR3 contains 17 residues. V shed 5 bases and J 9 bases; nucleotides not matched to a gene: 19. CDR1 and CDR2 from the germline V gene are MNHEY and SMNVEV (reference sequence). The DNA of the CDR3 is TGTGCCAGCAGTCTACTACCCTCGGACAGGACCCTTTGCATTCAGTACTTC. This encodes CASSLLPSDRTLCIQYF.

This clonotype was seen only a few times. At one boundary the junction diverges from the germline segment, which might be a read error. This chain joins TRBV4-1 and TRBJ2-1; 7 positions match TRBD2. CDR1 is MGHRA and CDR2 is YSYEKL in the germline V gene. CDR3 length equals 16 residues. DNA of the CDR3: TGTGCCAGCAGCCCACGACCCCCCGGGGGGAGGGATGAGCAGTTCTTC. Its translation is CASSPRPPGGRDEQFF.

Many counts were recorded for this clonotype. This chain links TRBV29-1 with TRBJ2-3; D not resolved. This CDR3 comprises 12 residues. CDR1 is SQVTM, CDR2 ANQGSEA, per germline. V was pared by 1 base and J by 2 bases, with 4 bases between. CDR3 protein: CSVEGFTDTQYF. The CDR3 DNA is TGCAGCGTTGAAGGTTTCACAGATACGCAGTATTTT.

The rearrangement joins TRBV20-1 to TRBJ2-7; 9 nucleotides match TRBD2. From germline, CDR1 is DFQATT and CDR2 SNEGSKA (reference sequence). The CDR3 has 10 residues. The CDR3 DNA reads as TGCAGGGGACTAGCTTCCGAGCAGTACTTC. Its protein product is CRGLASEQYF.

This clonotype was seen repeatedly, ten times or more. V usage is TRBV28 and J usage is TRBJ1-2; D is unresolved. Germline CDR1 reads MDHEN; CDR2 reads SYDVKM. The germline V and J ends were trimmed by 5 bases and 2 bases, with 9 bases remaining between them. The length of the CDR3 is 13 residues. The CDR3 nucleotides are TGTGCCAGCAGTGTCCCGGGGAACTATGGCTACACCTTC. Protein: CASSVPGNYGYTF.

Notes on this clonotype: It may be a read error: a sequence one base away is much more abundant. The chain recombines TRBV4-1 with TRBJ2-7; 13 nucleotides line up with TRBD2. The CDR3 has 17 residues. The ends lost 0 bases at V and 0 bases at J; junction bases unmatched: 2. Looked up from germline, CDR1 is MGHRA and CDR2 is YSYEKL. The CDR3 protein is CASSQEGLAGDSYEQYF. The CDR3 DNA follows: TGCGCCAGCAGCCAAGAAGGACTAGCGGGAGACTCCTACGAGCAGTACTTC.

This clonotype has a handful of counts. The V gene is TRBV29-1, the J gene TRBJ1-1, with D possibly TRBD1 on 5 matching bases. V dropped 4 bases and J dropped 5 bases, with 14 bases sitting between them. The germline gives CDR1 SQVTM, CDR2 ANQGSEA. CDR3 length: 13 amino acids. DNA for the CDR3: TGCAGCGTTGGGCTAACGGGACGGACTGAAGCTTTCTTT. Translating gives CSVGLTGRTEAFF.

This clonotype was observed many times. The chain employs TRBV6-4 and TRBJ2-3; D is undetermined. This CDR3 is built from 13 residues. With 4 bases removed from V and 6 bases from J, the gap between germline ends came to 11 bases. Germline V lookup: CDR1 MRHNA, CDR2 SNTAGT. The CDR3 region is CASSGDRMDTQYF. In nucleotides, the CDR3 is TGTGCCAGCAGTGGCGACCGAATGGATACGCAGTATTTT.

The CDR3 DNA is TGTGCCAGCAGTTGCTCCAGCGGGAGGGGCACAGATACGCAGCATTTT. Protein: CASSCSSGRGTDTQHF. The chain is built from TRBV6-2 or TRBV6-3 and TRBJ2-3; a possible D gene is TRBD1 (5 bases). TRBJ1-5 matches the DNA end more closely, so the J call is doubtful. The CDR3 consists of 16 residues. From germline, CDR1 is MNHEY and CDR2 SVGEGT.